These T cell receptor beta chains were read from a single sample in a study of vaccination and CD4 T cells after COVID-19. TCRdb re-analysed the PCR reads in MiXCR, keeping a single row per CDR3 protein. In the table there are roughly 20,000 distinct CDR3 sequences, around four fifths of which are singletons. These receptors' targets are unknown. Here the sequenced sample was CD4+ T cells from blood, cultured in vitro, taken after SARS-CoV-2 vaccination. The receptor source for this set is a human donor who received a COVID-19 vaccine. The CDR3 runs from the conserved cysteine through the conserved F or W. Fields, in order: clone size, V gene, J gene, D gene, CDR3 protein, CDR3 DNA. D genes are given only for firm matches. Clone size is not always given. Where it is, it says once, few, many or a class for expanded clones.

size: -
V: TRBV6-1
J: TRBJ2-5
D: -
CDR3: CASSEFREETQYF
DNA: TGTGCCAGCAGTGAATTCAGGGAAGAGACCCAGTACTTC

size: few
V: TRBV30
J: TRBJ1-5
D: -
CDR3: CAWSPQKGYSNQPQHF
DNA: TGTGCCTGGAGTCCCCAGAAGGGTTATAGCAATCAGCCCCAGCATTTT

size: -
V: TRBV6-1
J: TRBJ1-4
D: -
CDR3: CASSAVGRANEKLFF
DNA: TGTGCCAGCAGTGCCGTTGGGAGGGCTAATGAAAAACTGTTTTTT

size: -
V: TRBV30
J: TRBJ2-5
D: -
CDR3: CAWSVQRGIQETQYF
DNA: TGTGCCTGGAGTGTACAGCGAGGGATCCAAGAGACCCAGTACTTC

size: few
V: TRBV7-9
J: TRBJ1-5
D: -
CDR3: CASSLAGAQGSQHF
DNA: TGTGCCAGCAGCTTAGCAGGGGCGCAAGGCTCCCAGCATTTT

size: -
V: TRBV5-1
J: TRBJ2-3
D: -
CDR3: CASSLRTNAGTDTQYF
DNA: TGCGCCAGCAGCCTTAGGACCAACGCGGGCACAGATACGCAGTATTTT

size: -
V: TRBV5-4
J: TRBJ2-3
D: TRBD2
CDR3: CASSFDRLAGGTDTQYF
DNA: TGTGCCAGCAGCTTCGACAGACTAGCGGGGGGGACAGATACGCAGTATTTT

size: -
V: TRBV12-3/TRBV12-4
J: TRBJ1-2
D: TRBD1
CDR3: CASSPNRGLRGYTF
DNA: TGTGCCAGCAGTCCCAACAGGGGGCTTAGGGGCTACACCTTC

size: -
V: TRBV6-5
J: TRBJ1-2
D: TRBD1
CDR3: CASSYRRWGQGEDGYTF
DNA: TGTGCCAGCAGTTACCGAAGATGGGGACAGGGTGAAGATGGCTACACCTTC

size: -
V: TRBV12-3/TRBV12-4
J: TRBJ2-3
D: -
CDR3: CASRFGSLNTQYF
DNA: TGTGCCAGCAGGTTTGGGTCCCTAAATACGCAGTATTTT

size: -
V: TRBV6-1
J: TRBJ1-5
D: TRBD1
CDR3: CASRPSYRGTQPQHF
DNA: TGTGCCAGCAGACCCTCGTACAGGGGCACTCAGCCCCAGCATTTT

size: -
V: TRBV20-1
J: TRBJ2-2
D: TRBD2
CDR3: CSATAGGATGELFF
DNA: TGCAGTGCTACGGCCGGGGGGGCCACCGGGGAGCTGTTTTTT

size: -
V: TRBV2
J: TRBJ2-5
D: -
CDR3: CASSEARFQETQYF
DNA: TGTGCCAGCAGTGAAGCTAGGTTTCAAGAGACCCAGTACTTC

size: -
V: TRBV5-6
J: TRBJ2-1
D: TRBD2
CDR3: CASGSMSGGGIYNEQFF
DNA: TGTGCCAGCGGCTCAATGAGCGGCGGGGGGATTTACAATGAGCAGTTCTTC

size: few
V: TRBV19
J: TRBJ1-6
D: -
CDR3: CASSAAVGGRASSPLHF
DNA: TGTGCCAGTAGTGCAGCGGTGGGGGGGCGCGCCTCTTCACCCCTCCACTTT

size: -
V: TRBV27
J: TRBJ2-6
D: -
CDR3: CASSSSRDIQSSGANVLTF
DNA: TGTGCCAGCAGTTCATCCCGGGACATCCAGAGCTCTGGGGCCAACGTCCTGACTTTC

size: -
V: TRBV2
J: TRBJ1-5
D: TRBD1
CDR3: CASRDRDGQPQHF
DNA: TGTGCCAGCAGGGACAGGGACGGACAGCCCCAGCATTTT

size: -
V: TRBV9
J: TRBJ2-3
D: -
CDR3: CASSGRGLSTDTQYF
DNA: TGTGCCAGCAGCGGGCGGGGGCTAAGCACAGATACGCAGTATTTT

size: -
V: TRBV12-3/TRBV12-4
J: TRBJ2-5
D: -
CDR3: CANSIKETQYF
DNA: TGTGCCAACAGTATTAAAGAGACCCAGTACTTC

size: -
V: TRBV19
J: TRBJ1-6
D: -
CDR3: CASSPGQTITYNSPLHF
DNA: TGTGCCAGTAGTCCCGGACAGACAATTACTTATAATTCACCCCTCCACTTT

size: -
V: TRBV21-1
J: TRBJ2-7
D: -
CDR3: CASSKGRPSSYEQYF
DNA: TGTGCCAGCAGCAAGGGTCGGCCGAGCTCCTACGAGCAGTACTTC

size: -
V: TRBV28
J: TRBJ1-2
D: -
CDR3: CASSYGPTNYGYTF
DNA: TGTGCCAGCAGTTACGGACCCACTAACTATGGCTACACCTTC

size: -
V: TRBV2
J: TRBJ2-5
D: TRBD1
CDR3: CASRPTGIETQYF
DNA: TGTGCCAGCAGGCCGACAGGGATCGAGACCCAGTACTTC

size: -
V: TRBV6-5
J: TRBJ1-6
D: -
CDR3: CASSYSRTSLDSPLHF
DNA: TGTGCCAGCAGTTACTCACGGACTAGCTTGGATTCACCCCTCCACTTT

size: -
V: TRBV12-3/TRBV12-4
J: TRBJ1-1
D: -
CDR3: CASSHSRGNTEAFF
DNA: TGTGCCAGCAGCCACAGTCGAGGGAACACTGAAGCTTTCTTT

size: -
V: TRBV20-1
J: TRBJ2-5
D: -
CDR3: CSARASWGETQYF
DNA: TGCAGTGCTAGGGCTAGCTGGGGAGAGACCCAGTACTTC

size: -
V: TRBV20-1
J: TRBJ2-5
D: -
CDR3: CSARGTQRYQETQYF
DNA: TGCAGTGCTAGGGGTACTCAGAGATACCAAGAGACCCAGTACTTC

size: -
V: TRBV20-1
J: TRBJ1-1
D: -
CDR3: CSARGTGWGTEAFF
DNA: TGCAGTGCTAGAGGCACGGGATGGGGCACTGAAGCTTTCTTT

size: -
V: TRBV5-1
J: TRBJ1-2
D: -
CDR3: CASSRSYDNYGYTF
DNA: TGCGCCAGCAGCAGATCGTACGATAACTATGGCTACACCTTC

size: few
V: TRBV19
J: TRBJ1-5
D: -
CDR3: CASTPTQSVNQPQHF
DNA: TGTGCCAGTACCCCGACCCAGAGTGTAAATCAGCCCCAGCATTTT

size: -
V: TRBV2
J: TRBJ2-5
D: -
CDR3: CASSEGAEETQYF
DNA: TGTGCCAGCAGTGAAGGGGCAGAAGAGACCCAGTACTTC

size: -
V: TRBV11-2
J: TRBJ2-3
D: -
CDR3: CASSRRGGKPSTSTDTQYF
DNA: TGTGCCAGCAGCCGTAGGGGCGGAAAACCCTCGACTAGCACAGATACGCAGTATTTT

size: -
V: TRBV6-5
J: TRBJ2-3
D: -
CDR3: CASSYRFQRSHSDTQYF
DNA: TGTGCCAGCAGTTACCGGTTCCAGCGGAGCCATTCAGATACGCAGTATTTT

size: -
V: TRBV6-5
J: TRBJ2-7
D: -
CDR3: CASSYYAARGEQYF
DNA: TGTGCCAGCAGTTATTATGCGGCTCGTGGAGAGCAGTACTTC

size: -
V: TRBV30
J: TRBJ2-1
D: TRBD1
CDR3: CAWSLAGTGASYNEQFF
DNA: TGTGCCTGGAGTTTAGCCGGGACAGGGGCGTCCTACAATGAGCAGTTCTTC

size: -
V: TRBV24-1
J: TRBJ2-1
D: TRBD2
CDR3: CATSEVSGGATQQFF
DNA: TGTGCCACCAGTGAGGTAAGCGGGGGGGCGACGCAGCAGTTCTTC

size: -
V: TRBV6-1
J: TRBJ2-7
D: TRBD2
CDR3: CASSPGLAGGTPYEQYF
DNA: TGTGCCAGCAGCCCGGGACTAGCGGGGGGAACACCCTACGAGCAGTACTTC

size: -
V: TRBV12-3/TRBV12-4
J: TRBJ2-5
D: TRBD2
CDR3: CASSPGLAGDETQYF
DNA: TGTGCCAGCAGTCCTGGACTAGCGGGGGACGAGACCCAGTACTTC

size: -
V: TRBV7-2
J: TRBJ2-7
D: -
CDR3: CASSLDPGGFEQYF
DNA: TGTGCCAGCAGCTTAGACCCTGGGGGGTTCGAGCAGTACTTC

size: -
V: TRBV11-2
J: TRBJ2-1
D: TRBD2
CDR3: CASSLEGLAGANEQFF
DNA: TGTGCCAGCAGCTTAGAGGGACTAGCGGGGGCCAATGAGCAGTTCTTC

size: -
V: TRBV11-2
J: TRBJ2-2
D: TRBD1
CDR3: CASTPGTANTGELFF
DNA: TGTGCCAGCACTCCCGGGACAGCGAACACCGGGGAGCTGTTTTTT

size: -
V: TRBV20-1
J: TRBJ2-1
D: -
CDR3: CSASRDVYNEQFF
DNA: TGCAGTGCTTCTCGGGACGTATACAATGAGCAGTTCTTC

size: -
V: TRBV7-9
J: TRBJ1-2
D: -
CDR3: CASSLFGRTNYGYTF
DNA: TGTGCCAGCAGCTTATTTGGCAGGACTAACTATGGCTACACCTTC

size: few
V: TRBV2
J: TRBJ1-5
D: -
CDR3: CASNRQINQPQHF
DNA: TGTGCCAGCAACCGTCAGATTAATCAGCCCCAGCATTTT

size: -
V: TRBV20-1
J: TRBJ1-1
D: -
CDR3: CSAREGPTAEAFF
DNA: TGCAGTGCTCGCGAGGGACCCACCGCTGAAGCTTTCTTT

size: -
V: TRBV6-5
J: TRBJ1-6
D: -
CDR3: CASSYDVRATNNSPLHF
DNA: TGTGCCAGCAGTTATGACGTCAGGGCCACCAATAATTCACCCCTCCACTTT

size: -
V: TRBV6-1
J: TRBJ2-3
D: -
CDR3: CASSADRNPSTDTQYF
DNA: TGTGCCAGCAGTGCGGACAGAAACCCAAGCACAGATACGCAGTATTTT

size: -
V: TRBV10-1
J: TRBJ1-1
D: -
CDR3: CASSDSGSENTEAFF
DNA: TGCGCCAGCAGTGATTCGGGCAGCGAGAACACTGAAGCTTTCTTT

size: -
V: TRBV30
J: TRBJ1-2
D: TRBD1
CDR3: CAWRGQGGRYTF
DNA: TGTGCCTGGAGGGGACAGGGAGGGCGCTACACCTTC

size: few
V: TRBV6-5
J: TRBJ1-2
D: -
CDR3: CASSYSPANYGYTF
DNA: TGTGCCAGCAGTTACTCCCCGGCTAACTATGGCTACACCTTC

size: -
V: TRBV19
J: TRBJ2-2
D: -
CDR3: CASIKMGMDTGELFF
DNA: TGTGCCAGTATAAAGATGGGGATGGACACCGGGGAGCTGTTTTTT

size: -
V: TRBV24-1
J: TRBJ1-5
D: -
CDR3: CATSGLWGQLQHF
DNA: TGTGCCACCAGTGGCCTCTGGGGTCAGCTCCAGCATTTT